The entry that follows covers one T cell receptor beta chain sequence. This clonotype turned up a few times. There is no known antigen for this receptor. No much larger clone is present one base from it, and per-base qualities are unavailable. This sample is drawn from a study of T cell repertoires in cytomegalovirus infection (dated by TCRdb to 2018 to 2020). In terms of the full investigation: The peptide stimulations were aimed at well-studied HLA-B-restricted epitopes as well as recently identified HLA-C-restricted CMV epitopes, whose presentation resists viral immunomodulation. The HLA type of each donor mattered for the analysis, because public TCR beta signatures pointed to carriage of CMV infection along with the matching HLA type. Broader findings and caveats from the paper: In the ex vivo response, HLA-C-restricted CMV-specific TCR beta clonotypes were dominant, and in two of eight donors the single most frequent clonotype came from this HLA-C-restricted group. In both this cohort and an independent roughly 330-donor cohort, the cumulative frequency of public TCR beta family members distinguished carriers of CMV infection plus the relevant HLA type.

Sequenced using an Illumina HiSeq 1500. The public reads were quality trimmed at Q25 with fastp and then assembled into clones with MiXCR by TCRdb, keeping productive beta chains. When rows share a CDR3 protein, they turn into one entry using the most common DNA and genes. The sample table lists around 710,000 distinct CDR3 sequences, 29% of them with a count of one. The top ten clonotypes cover about 12% of the sample. In light of the paper, this sample's treatment or condition label describes: in vitro stimulation with specific CMV peptide epitopes to enrich CMV-specific T cells. V and J are trimmed by 1 base and 6 bases, and the gene matches miss 5 bases of the junction. The cysteine opens and the phenylalanine closes a CDR3 of 14 amino acids. This entry keeps only the CDR3 DNA: 42 bases, framed from base 1. CDR1 and CDR2 (MGHRA, YSYEKL) derive from the germline V gene.

The chain links TRBV4-1 with TRBJ1-1; 7 middle bases align to TRBD1. Sequenced here: cultured CD8+ T cells from PBMCs, sampled from culture after CMV antigen stimulation. This clonotype was sampled from a human donor in good health (CMV status not recorded). Some clones in this sample may be carry-over from other donors' samples. The bases read TGCGCCAGCAGCCAAGGTCCAGGACAGGCTGAAGCTTTCTTT. Its amino acids are CASSQGPGQAEAFF.